This T cell receptor (beta chain) was retrieved from a study of CD8+CD57+ T cells in acquired aplastic anemia. Study-wide context: Roughly 3 ug was the average amount of DNA from sorted CD4+ and CD8+ cells. As sequenced from healthy donors, CD4+ cells averaged roughly 10 million reads.

Researchers used genomic DNA as the template to profile TCR beta VDJ and CDR3. TCRdb recomputed calls from the reads with MiXCR, one row per CDR3 protein. Of hundreds of thousands of distinct CDR3 sequences in the sample, 55% to 75% were seen once. Remarks on this clonotype: Its antigen is not identified.

The study, taken as a whole, reports: The study found no significant CD8+ Simpson's diversity difference between patients and controls. Patients and controls shared twenty-nine CD8+ CDR3 sequences, highly expressed in patients.

Material for sequencing was sorted CD4+, CD8+, or CD8+CD57+ T cells (not recorded which) from PBMCs. The receptor's source is a human donor in good health, serving as a control.

CDR3 region: CATSDVAEQFF. The CDR3 nucleotides read TGTGCCACCAGTGACGTAGCGGAGCAGTTCTTC. The chain combines TRBV24-1 with TRBJ2-7; TRBD2 might be the D (5 bases). With the DNA end fitting TRBJ2-1 better, the J assignment may be wrong. The CDR3 has 11 amino acids. Germline V gene lookup returns CDR1 KGHDR and CDR2 SFDVKD.